This passage covers 21 T cell receptor beta chains from one sample sequenced in a study of T cell responses to AZD1222 COVID-19 vaccine. Sequencing was performed with immunoSEQ multiplex PCR; in TCRdb, only in-frame clones are kept and a portion is missing. Of under 95,000 clones in the sample, around 90% were seen once. The sequenced sample was peripheral blood, obtained on day 0 of AZD1222 vaccination. The receptor source for this set is an adult in good health.

V gene TRBV7-8 combines with J gene TRBJ2-2, with 9 bases that match TRBD2. CDR3 length: 18 residues. V was clipped by 1 base and J by 0 bases; unmatched bases: 6. Germline CDR1 SGHVS, CDR2 FQNEAQ. The CDR3 spells CASSLGTSARSNTGELFF. The CDR3 DNA sequence: TGTGCCAGCAGCTTAGGGACTAGCGCAAGATCGAACACCGGGGAGCTGTTTTTT. The full variable domain, completed using reference TRBV7-8 and TRBJ2-2, is GAGVSQSPRYKVAKRGQDVALRCDPISGHVSLFWYQQALGQGPEFLTYFQNEAQLDKSGLPSDRFFAERPEGSVSTLKIQRTQQEDSAVYLCASSLGTSARSNTGELFFGEGSRLTVL.

V and J are TRBV7-8 and TRBJ2-2; 8 bases match TRBD2. Germline values: CDR1 SGHVS, CDR2 FQNEAQ. V shed 2 bases, J shed 4 bases, and the junction held 9 bases outside the gene matches. This CDR3 has 17 residues. CDR3 sequence: CASSLIGTLAVTGELFF. The CDR3 region has the DNA TGTGCCAGCAGCTTAATTGGGACACTAGCGGTCACCGGGGAGCTGTTTTTT. The full variable domain, rest sourced from reference TRBV7-8 and TRBJ2-2, is GAGVSQSPRYKVAKRGQDVALRCDPISGHVSLFWYQQALGQGPEFLTYFQNEAQLDKSGLPSDRFFAERPEGSVSTLKIQRTQQEDSAVYLCASSLIGTLAVTGELFFGEGSRLTVL.

The chain has TRBV2 and TRBJ1-1, with D hard to call. CDR1 and CDR2 (germline): SNHLY, FYNNEI. The length of the CDR3 is 11 residues. Trimming stripped 8 bases from V and 3 bases from J, with 7 bases between. Here the CDR3 DNA reads TGTGCCAGCGGGCGGGACACTGAAGCTTTCTTT. Residues: CASGRDTEAFF.

This clone was seen a handful of times. The chain joins TRBV7-9 to TRBJ2-7; TRBD2 matches 8 bases. The CDR3 consists of 13 residues. Germline V CDR1 and CDR2: SEHNR, FQNEAQ (reference sequence). Trimming took 2 bases from V and 3 from J; bases not matched to a gene: 0. The CDR3 nucleotides are TGTGCCAGCAGCTTAAGCGGGAGCTACGAGCAGTACTTC. Its protein is CASSLSGSYEQYF.

The genes are TRBV18 and TRBJ1-6; 8 bases are shared with TRBD1. The CDR3 sequence is 13 residues long. The V and J ends lost 7 bases and 9 bases, in that order; junction bases with no gene match: 5. The germline V gene has CDR1 KGHSH and CDR2 LQKENI. The CDR3 is CASYTGGSSPLHF. CDR3 sequence (DNA): TGTGCCAGCTATACAGGGGGGAGTTCACCCCTCCACTTT.

The chain couples TRBV3-1 (or the pseudogene TRBV3-2) to TRBJ1-6, with a weak D call TRBD1 (5 bases). CDR3 length equals 14 residues. Germline-derived CDR1 and CDR2 are LGHDT and YNNKEL (reference sequence). The V end was cut by 2 bases, the J end by 8 bases, with 10 bases between. The CDR3 reads CASSQLQADSPLHF. DNA for the CDR3: TGTGCCAGCAGCCAATTACAGGCGGATTCACCCCTCCACTTT.

V usage is TRBV6-5 and J usage is TRBJ2-7; TRBD2 agrees at 8 bases. With V trimmed by 11 bases and J by 1 base, 13 bases remained unmatched. Germline loops: CDR1 MNHEY, CDR2 SVGAGI. This CDR3 is built from 15 residues. The CDR3 region has the DNA TGTGCCGCGGCGGGGGGTCTTTCCTATTCCTACGAGCAGTACTTC. Encoded protein: CAAAGGLSYSYEQYF.

The chain carries TRBV29-1 and TRBJ2-7; 8 nucleotides match TRBD2. Germline CDR1 is SQVTM and CDR2 is ANQGSEA. The length of the CDR3 is 14 residues. Losses at the gene ends were 2 bases for V and 0 bases for J; bases not matched to a gene: 3. The CDR3 spells CSVERLAGSYEQYF. In DNA form, the CDR3 reads TGCAGCGTTGAAAGGCTAGCGGGCTCCTACGAGCAGTACTTC.

This chain links TRBV5-1 with TRBJ2-7; 7 bases fit TRBD1. Germline V gene sequence: CDR1 SGHRS, CDR2 YFSETQ. The trim removed 5 bases at V and 2 bases at J, leaving 10 bases unmatched. This CDR3 is 15 amino acids long. Here the CDR3 reads CASSHSGTEAYEQYF. The CDR3 region has the DNA TGCGCCAGCAGTCACTCCGGGACAGAAGCCTACGAGCAGTACTTC.

This clone was seen only once. The rearrangement links TRBV5-1 to TRBJ2-3, with no clear D. Germline V gene sequence: CDR1 SGHRS, CDR2 YFSETQ. The CDR3 sequence is 11 residues long. Trimming shortened V by 4 bases and J by 2 bases, and 2 bases separated the two germline ends. The CDR3 nucleotides are TGCGCCAGCAGCCTCACAGATACGCAGTATTTT. Translation gives CASSLTDTQYF.

V is TRBV18 and J is TRBJ1-2; 8 bases map to TRBD1. CDR1 is KGHSH and CDR2 is LQKENI in the germline V gene. The CDR3 sequence is 15 residues long. Losses at the gene ends were 3 bases for V and 8 bases for J; bases not matched to a gene: 11. The CDR3 reads CASSPRGDRGEGYTF. The CDR3 nucleotides read TGTGCCAGCTCACCCCGGGGCGACAGGGGTGAAGGCTACACCTTC.

The chain joins TRBV29-1 to TRBJ1-3; D is unresolved. Germline CDR1 SQVTM, CDR2 ANQGSEA. Trimming took off 2 bases at V and 2 bases at J, with 7 bases between the two ends. This CDR3 is 13 amino acids long. For the CDR3, the DNA is TGCAGCGTTGAACCGGAAGCTGGAAACACCATATATTTT. Translation gives CSVEPEAGNTIYF. Together with reference TRBV29-1 and TRBJ1-3, the CDR3 gives the full variable domain: SAVISQKPSRDICQRGTSLTIQCQVDSQVTMMFWYRQQPGQSLTLIATANQGSEATYESGFVIDKFPISRPNLTFSTLTVSNMSPEDSSIYLCSVEPEAGNTIYFGEGSWLTVV.

This clone occurred once. The chain employs TRBV25-1 and TRBJ1-6; tentatively, D is TRBD1 (6 bases). Germline values: CDR1 MGHDK, CDR2 SYGVNS. V was shortened by 3 bases and J by 3 bases, with 12 bases between the two germline ends. The CDR3 contains 16 residues. The CDR3 coding sequence is TGTGCCAGCAGTGAGGTTGGGGGCTACTATAATTCACCCCTCCACTTT. Its translation is CASSEVGGYYNSPLHF.

V is TRBV6-5 and J is TRBJ1-5; D is uncertain. CDR3 length equals 15 residues. Trimming pared 7 bases from V and 4 bases from J, leaving 17 bases between. CDR1 is MNHEY, CDR2 SVGAGI, per germline. In nucleotides, the CDR3 is TGTGCCAGCATTTTAAGGTGGGGAGCGAATCAGCCCCAGCATTTT. This translates into CASILRWGANQPQHF.

J is TRBJ1-3 and V is TRBV18; TRBD1 aligns across 8 bases. Looked up from germline, CDR1 is KGHSH and CDR2 is LQKENI. The CDR3 length is 15 residues. J lost 2 bases, V lost 3 bases, and 3 bases had no gene match. The DNA of the CDR3 is TGTGCCAGCTCACCGCAGGGGGCAGCTGGAAACACCATATATTTT. This encodes CASSPQGAAGNTIYF.

The rearrangement links TRBV18 to TRBJ2-5, with 12 nucleotides matching TRBD2. V was clipped by 6 bases and J by 1 base; unmatched bases: 6. CDR3 size: 16 residues. Germline CDR1 KGHSH, CDR2 LQKENI. CDR3 sequence (DNA): TGTGCCAGCTCTCCAAGGACTAGCGGGGCCCAAGAGACCCAGTACTTC. Its translation: CASSPRTSGAQETQYF.

The chain joins TRBV4-2 to TRBJ2-7; D gene uncertain. V gave up 3 bases and J gave up 0 bases, with 12 bases separating them. Germline lookup yields CDR1 LGHNA and CDR2 YNFKEQ. The length of the CDR3 is 15 residues. The CDR3 region is CASSHQTESSYEQYF. The DNA of the CDR3 is TGTGCCAGCAGCCACCAGACCGAATCCTCCTACGAGCAGTACTTC.

This clone was seen a single time. The chain recombines TRBV9 with TRBJ1-2; no clear D gene. The CDR3 totals 12 residues. V gave up 4 bases and J gave up 7 bases, with 11 bases separating them. CDR1 and CDR2 from the germline V gene are SGDLS and YYNGEE. The CDR3 DNA sequence: TGTGCCAGCAGCCCCGAGACCGGTGGCTACACCTTC. Translation: CASSPETGGYTF.

This rearrangement joins TRBV9 to TRBJ1-3; D is undetermined. Germline V gives CDR1 SGDLS, CDR2 YYNGEE. The V gene lost 5 bases and the J gene lost 3 bases, with 6 bases spanning the gap. This CDR3 has 12 amino acids. As DNA, the CDR3 is TGTGCCAGCAGTTACGGTGGAAACACCATATATTTT. It yields the protein CASSYGGNTIYF.

This sequence joins TRBV27 and TRBJ1-6; a possible D gene is TRBD1 (5 bases). CDR1 is MNHEY, CDR2 SMNVEV, per germline (reference sequence). This CDR3 region has 15 residues. Trimming cost V 2 bases and J 10 bases, with 15 bases left between them. DNA of the CDR3: TGTGCCAGCAGTTTACTAGCCAGGGCAGAGTCACCCCTCCACTTT. This translates into CASSLLARAESPLHF.

CDR3 in DNA: TGTGCCAGCAGCCAAGATCCGGGATTGAACTATGGCTACACCTTC. This translates into CASSQDPGLNYGYTF. V is TRBV4-2 and J is TRBJ1-2; D gene uncertain. V lost 0 bases to trimming and J lost 2 bases, with 10 bases between them. Germline CDR1 and CDR2: LGHNA and YNFKEQ. This CDR3 contains 15 residues.